This T cell receptor (beta chain) came from a study of cytomegalovirus exposure and HLA in healthy donors. Deletions cut 7 bases from V and 1 base from J, with 10 bases between. Germline lookup yields CDR1 LNHDA and CDR2 SQIVND (reference sequence). The CDR3 covers 13 residues. PCR amplification relied on 60 Vbeta primers (plus 13 Jbeta primers). TCRdb's copy holds only in-frame clones and misses some; the assay was immunoSEQ multiplex PCR. This repertoire shows tens of thousands of clones, approximately 65% found once; its top ten account for approximately 5%. The specimen sequenced was PBMCs. The chain joins TRBV19 to TRBJ1-1; D possibly corresponds to TRBD1 (6 bases). This TCR was recovered from a woman aged 25 to 39 in good health and CMV-seropositive. CDR3 nucleotides: TGTGCCAGTACCGACAGGACGAACACTGAAGCTTTCTTT. It translates to CASTDRTNTEAFF. Variable domain in full (rest from reference TRBV19 and TRBJ1-1): DGGITQSPKYLFRKEGQNVTLSCEQNLNHDAMYWYRQDPGQGLRLIYYSQIVNDFQKGDIAEGYSVSREKKESFPLTVTSAQKNPTAFYLCASTDRTNTEAFFGQGTRLTVV.